This TCR beta chain emerged from a study of T cell repertoires in cytomegalovirus infection. Regarding the study as a whole: The ex vivo response showed dominance by HLA-C-restricted CMV-specific TCR beta clonotypes.

There are many counts of this clonotype. Its antigen is unknown. There are 15 residues in the CDR3. In germline, CDR1 is SGHRS, CDR2 YFSETQ. V lost 4 bases and J lost 3; bases outside the gene matches: 8. TCRdb recomputed calls from the reads with MiXCR, one row per CDR3 protein. The data show roughly 240,000 distinct CDR3 sequences, around 6.6% seen once. The V and J genes are TRBV5-1 and TRBJ1-1; 8 nucleotides agree with TRBD1. This clonotype originated in a human donor in good health (CMV status not recorded). Some clones in this sample may be carry-over from other donors' samples. The specimen was PBMCs. CDR3 in amino acids: CASSPPTGVDTEAFF. The DNA for the CDR3 is TGCGCCAGCAGCCCCCCGACAGGGGTGGACACTGAAGCTTTCTTT.